The present TCR beta chain was sequenced within a study of tumor-infiltrating lymphocytes in localized non-small cell lung cancer. Whole-study findings and limits: T-cell fraction did not differ between immunotypes IM1 and IM2. Available tissue quantity limited TCR sequencing to a patient subset.

As concerns this clone: No antigen is known for it.

The table came from immunoSEQ multiplex PCR; TCRdb's copy has only in-frame clones and leaves some out. The sample lists 10,000 to 15,000 clones, roughly 70% seen once, with approximately 8.5% in the top ten. Germline-derived CDR1 and CDR2 are MGHRA and YSYEKL. This CDR3 is 16 amino acids long. Trimming took off 1 base at V and 2 bases at J, with 15 bases between the two ends. The V and J genes are TRBV4-1 and TRBJ2-7; no reliable D call. This clonotype was sampled from a human donor with non-small cell lung cancer. The sequenced sample consisted of lung tumor tissue. The CDR3 region has the DNA TGCGCCAGCAGCCAAGCTTACACCTTACCCGCCTACGAGCAGTACTTC. As protein: CASSQAYTLPAYEQYF.